Listed below are T cell receptor beta chains from one sample, sequenced in a study of T cells expressing NK-cell markers. TCRdb reanalyzed the 5' RACE reads, giving one entry per CDR3 protein sequence and no DNA. The sample has under 500,000 distinct CDR3 sequences. The sequenced material came from blood T cells: a sorted CD56 or NKG2C T cell subset, CD4+ or CD8+ T cells, or bulk PBMC T cells (not recorded which). The origin of the receptors is a woman aged 18 to 75 in good health. Each CDR3 is given with its conserved first and last residue. The order of the fields is J gene, V gene, CDR3 length, CDR3 protein.

TRBJ1-1 TRBV2 13 CASRGPDNTEAFF
TRBJ1-6 TRBV4-3 16 CASSQDRNRGGSPLHF
TRBJ2-2 TRBV12-3/TRBV12-4 15 CASSLYGGSNGELFF
TRBJ2-7 TRBV7-9 16 CASSPWGAASPYEQYF
TRBJ2-1 TRBV27 13 CASSQRKSNEQFF
TRBJ2-3 TRBV5-6 15 CASSFTGLNTDTQYF
TRBJ2-4 TRBV4-2 14 CASSQDGGRDIQYF
TRBJ1-2 TRBV7-9 14 CASSSPLQRYGYTF
TRBJ2-7 TRBV6-1 14 CASSRGKASYEQYF
TRBJ1-2 TRBV7-3 15 CASSLTPTGADGYTF
TRBJ1-2 TRBV20-1 15 CSADRAGPIPYGYTF
TRBJ2-1 TRBV14 13 CASSQGPSIEQFF
TRBJ2-5 TRBV27 15 CASSGAGGFRETQYF
TRBJ2-1 TRBV20-1 15 CSARPQRDPYNEQFF
TRBJ1-3 TRBV20-1 13 CSATDGLGNTIYF
TRBJ2-5 TRBV5-1 15 CASSLAGGQGETQYF
TRBJ2-6 TRBV29-1 15 CSVEFRTPGANVLTF
TRBJ2-5 TRBV6-5 11 CASRAEETQYF
TRBJ2-1 TRBV12-3/TRBV12-4 15 CASSHRSGGENEQFF
TRBJ2-5 TRBV9 15 CASSTYASGQETQYF
TRBJ2-2 TRBV29-1 14 CSVEGTGRDGELFF
TRBJ2-7 TRBV6-2/TRBV6-3 15 CASSQTSGSLYEQYF
TRBJ1-2 TRBV7-2 14 CASSFSGGNYGYTF
TRBJ2-1 TRBV12-3/TRBV12-4 17 CASKRGSGVSGESEQFF
TRBJ2-3 TRBV7-9 17 CASSLVSASIPTDTQYF
TRBJ2-3 TRBV6-1 17 CASSPGSSGLRSDTQYF
TRBJ1-2 TRBV6-1 15 CASSAGQGSNYGYTF
TRBJ2-3 TRBV9 14 CASSVDLSGDTQYF
TRBJ1-5 TRBV12-3/TRBV12-4 17 CASSVVGQPYSNQPQHF
TRBJ2-6 TRBV12-3/TRBV12-4 18 CASSGGTGRNSGDNVLTF
TRBJ2-5 TRBV5-3 15 CARSFNGAGEETQYF
TRBJ2-7 TRBV29-1 13 CSVASGTSYEQYF
TRBJ2-2 TRBV29-1 17 CSVEGIVGALNTGELFF
TRBJ2-5 TRBV20-1 15 CSATTSGRGWGTQYF
TRBJ1-1 TRBV20-1 16 CSAREATLWGDTEAFF
TRBJ2-1 TRBV15 19 CATSSTALAGGGGYNEQFF